This TCR beta chain comes out of a study of T cell clones after liver transplantation (dated by TCRdb to between 2017 and 2020). Some background on the complete study: The samples were obtained from ITN030ST, a randomized trial that attempted immunosuppression withdrawal within 2 years after liver transplantation. A cohort of 8 liver transplant recipients was studied, of whom 3 were classified as tolerant and 5 as non-tolerant. Blood samples were collected pre-transplant, pre-randomization before withdrawal, and post-randomization after either full withdrawal or failed withdrawal. Of the eight recipients, three were HCV-positive, while the remaining recipients had been transplanted for non-autoimmune, non-viral indications. Donor-reactive T cell clones were identified by TCRbeta sequencing after a pre-transplant mixed lymphocyte reaction and then tracked in post-transplant blood. The subjects received no induction therapy and were kept on standard immunosuppression until randomization at 12-24 months post-transplant. Third party-reactive TCRbeta sequences from pre-transplant MLRs were also identified as an antigen-independent comparator for donor-reactive sequences. Tolerance was defined as complete immunosuppression withdrawal for at least one year with no rise in liver enzymes beyond twice the upper limit of normal.

High-throughput TCRbeta CDR3 sequencing of frozen genomic DNA was performed by immunoSEQ, including PCR amplification, mapping, bias correction and internal controls. As for how the authors treated the data: Productive rearrangements were kept, and unique TCRbeta sequences were defined by CDR3 nucleotide sequence plus V and J gene. A sequence counted as donor-reactive only if the sequence showed at least 5-fold expansion in CFSE-low cells compared with unstimulated pre-transplant cells and had a frequency of at least 0.01%. Minimum frequency thresholds were set for each subject based on the unstimulated sample with the lowest template count, ensuring at least 90% detection power. Jensen-Shannon divergence between the top 1000 TCRbeta sequences post- versus pre-transplant served as the measure of repertoire turnover. Changes in detection of donor-reactive sequences were tested with two-sided Fisher's exact tests. Held by TCRdb, this immuneACCESS table contains in-frame sequences only and omits some clones. Under half of the omission traces to an unresolved V gene where checked; the cause of the rest is unknown. That table supplies the V and J calls and clone size; D and trimming were determined from the DNA. The table for this sample lists roughly 20,000 clones; around 82% of them were counted only once. About a third of the sample is taken by the ten largest.

Study-wide conclusions, independent of this receptor: The conclusions were considered preliminary, being limited by small, heterogeneous patient numbers and non-standardized post-transplant time points. Once repertoire turnover was taken into account, donor-reactive detection showed a significant reduction for CD4 in 7 of 8 subjects and for CD8 in 8 of 8. In most of the 8 subjects, regardless of tolerance or HCV status, circulating donor-reactive CD4 TCRbeta sequences dropped significantly post-transplant. Because no allograft tissue specimens were available, donor-reactive T cells may have migrated into the graft instead of being deleted. In a couple of subjects, low numbers of available donor cells limited the measurable donor-reactive repertoire. A greater decline was seen for donor-reactive sequences than for third party-reactive sequences, suggesting partial antigen-specific deletion unrelated to withdrawal success.

The CDR3 covers 13 residues, taking in both the cysteine and the phenylalanine. The retained sequence is limited to the CDR3, 39 bases, with the frame set at the first base. The germline V gene encodes CDR1 SEHNR and CDR2 FQNEAQ (reference sequence). At the junction V is shortened by 4 bases and J by 0 bases, with 7 bases in between. This clone was counted a few times. No cognate antigen has been identified for it. Base qualities are missing; no much larger clone stands one base away. Unstimulated PBMCs, after thawing, were stained for CD3, CD4 and CD8 and then FACS-sorted into CD3+CD4+ and CD3+CD8+ populations. Each of the 8 studied subjects was randomized to immunosuppression withdrawal. The Qiagen DNeasy Blood and Tissue Kit was used for genomic DNA isolation.

Recombination joined TRBV7-9 with TRBJ2-7; the D gene is unclear. The sample in question was CD8+ T cells from blood, obtained 48 to 50 months after liver transplant. The source is a human patient who received a liver transplant. A transplant means some T cells may be of graft donor rather than patient origin. The CDR3 reads CASSSATSYEQYF. Read as DNA, the sequence is TGTGCCAGCAGCTCGGCAACCTCCTACGAGCAGTACTTC.